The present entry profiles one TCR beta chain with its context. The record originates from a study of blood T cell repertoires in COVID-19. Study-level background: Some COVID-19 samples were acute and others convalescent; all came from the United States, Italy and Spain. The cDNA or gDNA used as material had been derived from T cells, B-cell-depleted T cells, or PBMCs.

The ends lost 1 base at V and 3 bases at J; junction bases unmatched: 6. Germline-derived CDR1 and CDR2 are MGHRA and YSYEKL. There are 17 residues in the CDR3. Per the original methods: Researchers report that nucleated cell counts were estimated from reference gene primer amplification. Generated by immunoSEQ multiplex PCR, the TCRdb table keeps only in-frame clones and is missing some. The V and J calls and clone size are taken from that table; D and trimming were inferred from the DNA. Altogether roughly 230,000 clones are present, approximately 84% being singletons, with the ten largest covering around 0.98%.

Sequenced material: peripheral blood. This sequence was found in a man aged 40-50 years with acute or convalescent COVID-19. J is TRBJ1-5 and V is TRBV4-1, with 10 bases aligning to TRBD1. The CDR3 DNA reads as TGCGCCAGCAGCCAAGTTCTTGGGACAGGGGACAATCAGCCCCAGCATTTT. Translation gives CASSQVLGTGDNQPQHF.